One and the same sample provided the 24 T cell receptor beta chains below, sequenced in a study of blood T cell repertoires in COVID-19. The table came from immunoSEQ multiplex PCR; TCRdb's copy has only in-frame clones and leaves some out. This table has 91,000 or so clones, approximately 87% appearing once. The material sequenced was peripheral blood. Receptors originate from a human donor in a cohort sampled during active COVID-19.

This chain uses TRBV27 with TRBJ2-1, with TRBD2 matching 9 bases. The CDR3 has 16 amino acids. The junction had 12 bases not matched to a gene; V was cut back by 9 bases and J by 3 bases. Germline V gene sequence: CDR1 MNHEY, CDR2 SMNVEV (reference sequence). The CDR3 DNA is TGTGCCAGTATGGTTATAGCGGGGGCCAACTACAATGAGCAGTTCTTC. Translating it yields CASMVIAGANYNEQFF.

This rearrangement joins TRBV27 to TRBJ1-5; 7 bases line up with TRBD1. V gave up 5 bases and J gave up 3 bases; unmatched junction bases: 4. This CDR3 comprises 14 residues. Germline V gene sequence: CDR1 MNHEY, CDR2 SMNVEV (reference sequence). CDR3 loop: CASSLEGANQPQHF. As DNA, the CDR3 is TGTGCCAGCAGTCTTGAGGGGGCCAATCAGCCCCAGCATTTT.

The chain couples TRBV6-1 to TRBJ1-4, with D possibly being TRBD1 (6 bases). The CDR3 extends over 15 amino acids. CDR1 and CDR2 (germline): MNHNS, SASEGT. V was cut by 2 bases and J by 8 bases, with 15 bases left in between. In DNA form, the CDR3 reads TGTGCCAGCAGTGAACTGAAATTCAGGGGAGAAAAACTGTTTTTT. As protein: CASSELKFRGEKLFF.

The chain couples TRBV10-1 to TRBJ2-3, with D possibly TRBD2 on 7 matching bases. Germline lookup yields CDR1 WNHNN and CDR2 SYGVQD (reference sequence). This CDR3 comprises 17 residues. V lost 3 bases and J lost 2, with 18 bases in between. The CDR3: CASSEGSAGATTDTQYF. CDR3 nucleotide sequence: TGCGCCAGCAGTGAAGGGTCTGCGGGGGCGACCACAGATACGCAGTATTTT.

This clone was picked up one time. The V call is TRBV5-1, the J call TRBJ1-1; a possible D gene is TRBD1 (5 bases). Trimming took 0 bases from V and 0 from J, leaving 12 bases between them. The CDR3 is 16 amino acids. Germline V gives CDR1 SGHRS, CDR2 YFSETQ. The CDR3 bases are TGCGCCAGCAGCTTGGGATTTGGCAGGGTGAACACTGAAGCTTTCTTT. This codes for CASSLGFGRVNTEAFF.

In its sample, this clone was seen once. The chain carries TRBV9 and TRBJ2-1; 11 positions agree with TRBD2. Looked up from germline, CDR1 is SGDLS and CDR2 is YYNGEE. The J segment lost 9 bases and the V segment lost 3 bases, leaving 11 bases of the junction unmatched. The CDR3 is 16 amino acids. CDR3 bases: TGTGCCAGCAGCGGGTCGCTAGCGGGAGGTTTAGTTGAGCAGTTCTTC. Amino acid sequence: CASSGSLAGGLVEQFF.

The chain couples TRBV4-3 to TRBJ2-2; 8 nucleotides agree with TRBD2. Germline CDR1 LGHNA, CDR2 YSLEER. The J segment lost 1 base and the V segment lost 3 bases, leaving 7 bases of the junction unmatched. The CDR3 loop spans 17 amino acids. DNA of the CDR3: TGCGCCAGCAGCCACTTTAGCGGGACCAAGAACACCGGGGAGCTGTTTTTT. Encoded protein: CASSHFSGTKNTGELFF.

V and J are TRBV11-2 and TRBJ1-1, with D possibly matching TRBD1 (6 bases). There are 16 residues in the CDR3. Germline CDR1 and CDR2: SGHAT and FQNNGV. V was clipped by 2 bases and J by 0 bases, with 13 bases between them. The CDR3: CASSLRGRDMNTEAFF. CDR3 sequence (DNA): TGTGCCAGCAGCTTACGGGGCAGGGACATGAACACTGAAGCTTTCTTT.

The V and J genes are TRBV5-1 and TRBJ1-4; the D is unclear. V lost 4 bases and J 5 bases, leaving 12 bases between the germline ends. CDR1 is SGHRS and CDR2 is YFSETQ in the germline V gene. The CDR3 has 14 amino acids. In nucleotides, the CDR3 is TGCGCCAGCAGCGACTCAGCCCTCAATGAAAAACTGTTTTTT. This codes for CASSDSALNEKLFF.

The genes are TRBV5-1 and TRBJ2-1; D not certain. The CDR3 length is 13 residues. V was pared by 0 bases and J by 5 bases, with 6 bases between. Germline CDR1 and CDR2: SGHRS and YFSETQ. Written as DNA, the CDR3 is TGCGCCAGCAGCTTGGGACTCGACAATGAGCAGTTCTTC. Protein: CASSLGLDNEQFF. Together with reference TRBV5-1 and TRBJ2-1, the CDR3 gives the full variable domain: KAGVTQTPRYLIKTRGQQVTLSCSPISGHRSVSWYQQTPGQGLQFLFEYFSETQRNKGNFPGRFSGRQFSNSRSEMNVSTLELGDSALYLCASSLGLDNEQFFGPGTRLTVL.

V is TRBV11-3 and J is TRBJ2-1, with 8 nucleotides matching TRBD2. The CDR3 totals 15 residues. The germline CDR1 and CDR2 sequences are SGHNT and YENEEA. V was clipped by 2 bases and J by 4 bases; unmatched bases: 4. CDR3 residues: CASSLTSGSYNEQFF. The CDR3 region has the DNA TGTGCCAGCAGCTTAACCAGCGGGAGTTACAATGAGCAGTTCTTC.

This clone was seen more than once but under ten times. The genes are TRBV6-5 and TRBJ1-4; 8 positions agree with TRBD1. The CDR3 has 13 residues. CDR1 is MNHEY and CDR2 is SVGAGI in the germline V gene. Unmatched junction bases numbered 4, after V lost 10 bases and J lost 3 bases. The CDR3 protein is CATSTGANEKLFF. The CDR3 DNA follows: TGTGCCACTTCGACAGGGGCTAATGAAAAACTGTTTTTT.

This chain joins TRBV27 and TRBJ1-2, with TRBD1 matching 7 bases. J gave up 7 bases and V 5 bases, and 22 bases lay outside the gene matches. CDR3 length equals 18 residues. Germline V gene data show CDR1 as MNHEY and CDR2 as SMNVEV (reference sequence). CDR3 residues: CASSPAAMGLRGSGGYTF. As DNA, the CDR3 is TGTGCCAGCAGTCCGGCGGCGATGGGTCTCAGGGGGTCAGGTGGCTACACCTTC.

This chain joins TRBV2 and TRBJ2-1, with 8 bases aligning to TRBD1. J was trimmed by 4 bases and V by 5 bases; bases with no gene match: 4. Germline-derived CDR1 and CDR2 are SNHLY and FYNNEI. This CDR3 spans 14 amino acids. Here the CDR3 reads CASSLDRGYNEQFF. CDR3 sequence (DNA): TGTGCCAGCAGTTTAGACAGGGGATACAATGAGCAGTTCTTC.

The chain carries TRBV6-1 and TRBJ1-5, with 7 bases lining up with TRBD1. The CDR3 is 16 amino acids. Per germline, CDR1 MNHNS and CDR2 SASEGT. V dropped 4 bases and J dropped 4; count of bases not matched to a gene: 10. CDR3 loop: CASSANWGTANQPQHF. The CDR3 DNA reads TGTGCCAGCAGTGCAAATTGGGGGACAGCAAATCAGCCCCAGCATTTT.

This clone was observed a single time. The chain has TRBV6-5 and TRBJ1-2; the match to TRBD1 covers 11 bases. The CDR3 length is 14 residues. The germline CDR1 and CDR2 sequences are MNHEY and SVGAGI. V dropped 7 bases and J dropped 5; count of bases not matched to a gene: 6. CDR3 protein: CASNLGQGVYGYTF. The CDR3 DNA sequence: TGTGCCAGCAATTTGGGACAGGGGGTTTATGGCTACACCTTC.

The CDR3 loop is CASSYSSGQGDYEQYF. The CDR3 DNA reads TGTGCCAGCAGTTATTCATCGGGACAGGGTGACTACGAGCAGTACTTC. The chain uses TRBV6-2 or TRBV6-3 and TRBJ2-7; 9 bases align to TRBD1. The ends lost 3 bases at V and 3 bases at J; junction bases unmatched: 9. The CDR3 has 16 residues. The germline CDR1 and CDR2 sequences are MNHEY and SVGEGT.

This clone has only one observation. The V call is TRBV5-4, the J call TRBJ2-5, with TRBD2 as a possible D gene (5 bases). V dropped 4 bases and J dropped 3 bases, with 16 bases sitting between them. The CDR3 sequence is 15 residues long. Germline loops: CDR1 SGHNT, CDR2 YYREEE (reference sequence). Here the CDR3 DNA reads TGTGCCAGCAGCGCCGGGCCGGGGATGGAAGAGACCCAGTACTTC. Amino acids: CASSAGPGMEETQYF.

The CDR3 spells CASSIFMTSNQPQHF. The CDR3 nucleotides read TGTGCCAGTAGTATTTTCATGACAAGCAATCAGCCCCAGCATTTT. J is TRBJ1-5 and V is TRBV19; D remains unclear. Germline CDR1 is LNHDA and CDR2 is SQIVND (reference sequence). The CDR3 runs to 15 residues. Between the trimmed V and J ends, which lost 3 bases and 1 base, there was a span of 10 bases.

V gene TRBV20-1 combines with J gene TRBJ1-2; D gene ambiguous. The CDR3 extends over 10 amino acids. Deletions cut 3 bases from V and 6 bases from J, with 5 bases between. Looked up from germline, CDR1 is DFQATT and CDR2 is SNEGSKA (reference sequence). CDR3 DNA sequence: TGCAGTGCTAGCGGGAATGGCTACACCTTC. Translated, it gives CSASGNGYTF.

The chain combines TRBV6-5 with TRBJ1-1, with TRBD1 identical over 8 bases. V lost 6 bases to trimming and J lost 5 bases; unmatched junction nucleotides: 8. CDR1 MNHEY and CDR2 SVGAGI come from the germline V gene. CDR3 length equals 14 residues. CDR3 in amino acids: CASRRTGGGTEAFF. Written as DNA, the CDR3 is TGTGCCAGCAGACGAACAGGGGGTGGTACTGAAGCTTTCTTT.

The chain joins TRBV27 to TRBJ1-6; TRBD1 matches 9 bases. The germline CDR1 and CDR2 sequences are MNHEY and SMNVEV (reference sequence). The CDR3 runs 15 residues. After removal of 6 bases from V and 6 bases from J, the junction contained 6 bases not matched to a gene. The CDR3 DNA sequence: TGTGCCAGCAGCGGCCGGGACAGGGTTAATTCACCCCTCCACTTT. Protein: CASSGRDRVNSPLHF.

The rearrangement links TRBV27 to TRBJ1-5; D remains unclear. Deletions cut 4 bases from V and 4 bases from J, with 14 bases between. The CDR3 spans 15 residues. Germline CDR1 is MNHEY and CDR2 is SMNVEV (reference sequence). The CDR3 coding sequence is TGTGCCAGCAGTTCGACGGCAGGAGGGAATCAGCCCCAGCATTTT. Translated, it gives CASSSTAGGNQPQHF.

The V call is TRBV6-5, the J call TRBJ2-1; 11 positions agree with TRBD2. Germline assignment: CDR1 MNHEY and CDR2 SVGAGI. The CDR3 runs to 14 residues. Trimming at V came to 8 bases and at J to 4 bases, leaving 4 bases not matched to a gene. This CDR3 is CASSTSGGYNEQFF. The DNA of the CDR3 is TGTGCCAGCTCCACTAGCGGGGGTTACAATGAGCAGTTCTTC.